These T cell receptor beta chains were read from a single sample in a study of Ad26.COV2.S vaccination and SARS-CoV-2 variants. Assay: immunoSEQ multiplex PCR; the TCRdb copy retains only in-frame clones and omits some. This table has 350,000 to 500,000 clones, nearly 90% appearing once. This sample comprised peripheral blood, obtained in a trial of Ad26.COV2.S vaccine versus placebo. The receptor source for this set is a person aged 18-60 years who received the Ad26.COV2.S COVID-19 vaccine or a placebo. Both conserved end residues are part of each CDR3. D genes are given only for firm matches.

J gene | D gene | V gene | CDR3 DNA | CDR3 protein
TRBJ1-1 | - | TRBV19 | TGTGCCAGTAGTGCCAGAGACACTGAAGCTTTCTTT | CASSARDTEAFF
TRBJ2-1 | TRBD2 | TRBV9 | TGTGCCAGCAGCGTAGTTAGCGGGAAAACCTACAATGAGCAGTTCTTC | CASSVVSGKTYNEQFF
TRBJ2-3 | - | TRBV5-1 | TGCGCCAGCAGCCCAGGATCGACAGATACGCAGTATTTT | CASSPGSTDTQYF
TRBJ1-3 | - | TRBV5-1 | TGCGCCAGCAGCTTAGGGAGCTCTGGAAACACCATATATTTT | CASSLGSSGNTIYF
TRBJ2-5 | - | TRBV10-3 | TGTGCCATCAGTGAGTCTCCCACGGCCCAGTACTTC | CAISESPTAQYF
TRBJ2-5 | - | TRBV5-1 | TGCGCCAGCAGCTTTGATCAAGAGACCCAGTACTTC | CASSFDQETQYF
TRBJ2-3 | TRBD2 | TRBV13 | TGTGCCAGCAGCTCGACTAGCGGGGCAGATACGCAGTATTTT | CASSSTSGADTQYF
TRBJ2-6 | TRBD1 | TRBV15 | TGTGCCACCAGCGGTACAGGGGCCGCCGTTTCTGGGGCCAACGTCCTGACTTTC | CATSGTGAAVSGANVLTF
TRBJ2-3 | TRBD2 | TRBV19 | TGTGCCAGTCGTCGGCGGGAGGGTATAGATACGCAGTATTTT | CASRRREGIDTQYF
TRBJ1-5 | - | TRBV5-1 | TGCGCCAGCAGCGTTCAGGGGAACCAGCCCCAGCATTTT | CASSVQGNQPQHF
TRBJ2-2 | - | TRBV5-1 | TGCGCCAGCAGCTTGGCCTCGGGGGGCTTTGTTTACACCGGGGAGCTGTTTTTT | CASSLASGGFVYTGELFF
TRBJ2-5 | TRBD1 | TRBV18 | TGTGCCAGCGGGACAGGTTTCGAAGAGACCCAGTACTTC | CASGTGFEETQYF
TRBJ1-4 | - | TRBV19 | TGTGCCAGTAGTATAAGAGCAGGAGCAACTAATGAAAAACTGTTTTTT | CASSIRAGATNEKLFF
TRBJ1-5 | TRBD1 | TRBV3-1/TRBV3-2 | TGTGCCAGCAGCCAGCGCGGACAGGGAAATCAGCCCCAGCATTTT | CASSQRGQGNQPQHF
TRBJ1-6 | TRBD1 | TRBV28 | TGTGCCAGCAGTCAACTACCTACGACAGGGGGACTTTATAATTCACCCCTCCACTTT | CASSQLPTTGGLYNSPLHF